This paragraph covers one T cell receptor (beta chain) sequence. The record originates from a study of blood T cell repertoires in COVID-19. Overall study: COVID-19 samples, acute and convalescent, were from the United States, Italy and Spain. The analysed material was cDNA or gDNA that came from T cells, B-cell-depleted T cells, or PBMCs.

Authors' data handling: By means of reference gene primer amplification, nucleated cell counts were estimated. Libraries were prepared by immunoSEQ multiplex PCR; TCRdb keeps only in-frame clonotypes and omits some of them. V and J calls and clone size follow that table, whereas D and trimming were derived from the DNA. In the table there are over 85,000 clones, about 89% of which are singletons. This CDR3 has 15 residues. Germline values: CDR1 MNHEY, CDR2 SVGEGT. The V and J ends lost 2 bases and 4 bases respectively, with 14 bases between them. This sequence originates from a human donor in a cohort sampled during active COVID-19. The chain is built from TRBV6-2 or TRBV6-3 and TRBJ1-1; D possibly corresponds to TRBD1 (6 bases). The material sequenced was peripheral blood. The CDR3 loop reads CASSYGGAGSTEAFF. As DNA, the CDR3 is TGTGCCAGCAGTTACGGGGGGGCGGGGAGCACTGAAGCTTTCTTT.